The T cell receptor beta chain under discussion was sequenced for a study of CXCR3-negative and CXCR3-positive naive CD8 T cells. General study results and limits: Researchers report CXCR3 expression partially decreased after cryopreservation, with fresh PBMCs used in most assays. Researchers reported similar TRBV-TRBJ usage in naive CXCR3-negative and CXCR3-positive cells, though memory differed. Diversity ran similarly high across both naive subsets but far lower in memory CD8+ cells.

With roughly 300,000 cells each, the CD8+ T cell subsets were individually sorted in triplicate. TRB cDNA was prepared as libraries by UMI-labeled 5' RACE. After re-calling the 5' RACE reads, TCRdb lists one entry per CDR3 protein, DNA absent. With 56,000 or so distinct CDR3 sequences in the sample, the ten largest clones hold around 20%. From germline, CDR1 is MNHEY and CDR2 SVGAGI. The CDR3 consists of 15 residues. A word on this clonotype: The antigen remains unidentified.

This TCR derives from a human donor in good health. Some clones in this sample may be carry-over from other donors' samples. The chain joins TRBV6-5 to TRBJ1-5; TCRdb's D gene call, TRBD1, goes unchecked for lack of DNA. Source material: memory CD8+ T cells from blood. CDR3 residues: CASSYKQGSLQPQHF.